Following are 25 T cell receptor beta chains from one sample sequenced in a study of T cell responses to AZD1222 COVID-19 vaccine. Here immunoSEQ multiplex PCR was the method, and the copy in TCRdb shows in-frame clones only, minus some. The sample carries about 160,000 clones, roughly 86% recorded once. The sample in question was peripheral blood, obtained on day 0 of AZD1222 vaccination. The source of these receptors is an adult in good health.

This chain joins TRBV19 and TRBJ1-5; D gene ambiguous. The CDR3 is made up of 13 amino acids. Trimming pared 5 bases from V and 1 base from J, leaving 6 bases between. Germline V gene lookup returns CDR1 LNHDA and CDR2 SQIVND (reference sequence). The DNA of the CDR3 is TGTGCCAGTAGTTCTAGGAGCAATCAGCCCCAGCATTTT. Translated: CASSSRSNQPQHF.

The CDR3 is CASSPRLGRGEKLFF. CDR3 nucleotides: TGTGCCAGCAGCCCCCGCTTGGGACGGGGTGAAAAACTGTTTTTT. The chain uses TRBV11-2 and TRBJ1-4, with D perhaps matching TRBD1 (5 bases). The CDR3 is 15 amino acids. V gave up 5 bases and J gave up 7 bases, with 17 bases separating them. Germline lookup yields CDR1 SGHAT and CDR2 FQNNGV.

This chain uses TRBV28 with TRBJ2-7; a weak D match, TRBD2 (5 bases). V was cut by 6 bases and J by 5 bases, with 17 bases left in between. The CDR3 has 14 amino acids. Per germline, CDR1 MDHEN and CDR2 SYDVKM. In nucleotides, the CDR3 is TGTGCCAGCAGGAGTTCTAGCCCATTGGACGAGCAGTACTTC. This sequence encodes CASRSSSPLDEQYF.

The chain carries TRBV2 and TRBJ2-5, with 8 bases that match TRBD2. V dropped 4 bases and J dropped 1; count of bases not matched to a gene: 8. This CDR3 is built from 16 residues. Germline V gives CDR1 SNHLY, CDR2 FYNNEI. CDR3 nucleotide sequence: TGTGCCAGCAGTGTTCCGGGACTAGGCTCCCAAGAGACCCAGTACTTC. It translates to CASSVPGLGSQETQYF. Using reference TRBV2 and TRBJ2-5 for the parts outside the CDR3, the full variable domain is EPEVTQTPSHQVTQMGQEVILRCVPISNHLYFYWYRQILGQKVEFLVSFYNNEISEKSEIFDDQFSVERPDGSNFTLKIRSTKLEDSAMYFCASSVPGLGSQETQYFGPGTRLLVL.

J is TRBJ1-3 and V is TRBV29-1; unclear D gene. CDR1 and CDR2 (germline): SQVTM, ANQGSEA. The CDR3 consists of 15 residues. V was cut by 6 bases and J by 0 bases, with 15 bases left in between. CDR3 region: CSVTSGITSGNTIYF. CDR3 nucleotide sequence: TGCAGCGTCACGAGTGGGATCACCTCTGGAAACACCATATATTTT.

Here the CDR3 DNA reads TGTGCCATCAGTGAGGCAGGAGCTTGGGGCACAGATACGCAGTATTTT. It yields the protein CAISEAGAWGTDTQYF. This sequence joins TRBV10-3 and TRBJ2-3; no firm D call. CDR1 ENHRY and CDR2 SYGVKD come from the germline V gene. The CDR3 sequence is 16 residues long. Trimming pared 2 bases from V and 1 base from J, leaving 13 bases between.

This rearrangement joins TRBV6-2 or TRBV6-3 to TRBJ1-4, with TRBD1 matching over 7 bases. Germline V gives CDR1 MNHEY, CDR2 SVGEGT. V lost 5 bases and J lost 8; bases outside the gene matches: 8. This CDR3 has 14 residues. The CDR3: CASSATGEGEKLFF. The CDR3 DNA is TGTGCCAGCAGTGCTACAGGGGAAGGGGAAAAACTGTTTTTT.

This chain joins TRBV24-1 and TRBJ1-2; TRBD1 matches 9 bases. Losses at the gene ends were 9 bases for V and 3 bases for J; bases not matched to a gene: 1. CDR1 is KGHDR, CDR2 SFDVKD, per germline. This CDR3 comprises 12 residues. DNA of the CDR3: TGTGCCACCGGGGACAGGGACTATGGCTACACCTTC. It is translated as CATGDRDYGYTF.

This chain links TRBV6-5 with TRBJ1-5, with D possibly matching TRBD1 (6 bases). Germline values: CDR1 MNHEY, CDR2 SVGAGI. This CDR3 is 14 amino acids long. Deletions cut 5 bases from V and 6 bases from J, with 14 bases between. CDR3 in amino acids: CASSSRDIGQPQHF. The CDR3 bases are TGTGCCAGCAGTAGCCGGGACATAGGTCAGCCCCAGCATTTT.

V gene TRBV19 combines with J gene TRBJ2-7; 8 bases fit TRBD1. Unmatched junction bases numbered 3, after V lost 4 bases and J lost 1 base. This CDR3 has 14 residues. CDR1 and CDR2 (germline): LNHDA, SQIVND (reference sequence). The CDR3 region is CASSTGTGSYEQYF. CDR3 coding DNA: TGTGCCAGTAGTACCGGGACAGGATCCTACGAGCAGTACTTC.

This chain connects TRBV7-3 to TRBJ2-1; D gene ambiguous. Deletions cut 5 bases from V and 9 bases from J, with 14 bases between. This CDR3 contains 13 residues. Germline V CDR1 and CDR2: SGHTA, FQGTGA. Here the CDR3 reads CASSTSVWAEQFF. The CDR3 DNA is TGTGCCAGCAGCACGAGTGTCTGGGCTGAGCAGTTCTTC.

The J gene is TRBJ1-3, the V gene TRBV4-2, with D possibly being TRBD1 (6 bases). Germline lookup yields CDR1 LGHNA and CDR2 YNFKEQ. CDR3 length: 15 residues. V was clipped by 0 bases and J by 8 bases, with 14 bases between them. The CDR3 region is CASSQDPGEVYTIYF. CDR3 in DNA: TGTGCCAGCAGCCAAGACCCAGGGGAAGTATACACCATATATTTT.

This chain uses TRBV15 with TRBJ2-5; 9 nucleotides line up with TRBD1. The CDR3 runs to 16 residues. Germline CDR1 reads LNHNV; CDR2 reads YYDKDF (reference sequence). Trimming at V came to 3 bases and at J to 5 bases, leaving 10 bases not matched to a gene. CDR3 in amino acids: CATSRGGQGNVETQYF. CDR3 bases: TGTGCCACCAGCAGGGGGGGACAGGGAAATGTGGAGACCCAGTACTTC.

The V and J genes are TRBV5-5 and TRBJ2-3; 11 bases fit TRBD1. V lost 1 base, J lost 3 bases, and 7 bases stayed unmatched. This CDR3 has 17 residues. The germline CDR1 and CDR2 sequences are SGHKS and YYEKEE (reference sequence). The CDR3 DNA follows: TGTGCCAGCAGCTTGTGGGGGACAGGGGGTAGAACAGATACGCAGTATTTT. The encoded protein is CASSLWGTGGRTDTQYF.

This rearrangement joins TRBV2 to TRBJ1-2, with TRBD1 identical over 11 bases. Trimming removed 6 bases from V and 7 bases from J; junction bases left unmatched: 10. CDR3 length: 15 amino acids. From germline, CDR1 is SNHLY and CDR2 FYNNEI. This CDR3 is CASRWTGGAETGYTF. CDR3 DNA sequence: TGTGCCAGCAGGTGGACAGGGGGCGCGGAGACTGGCTACACCTTC.

J is TRBJ2-1 and V is TRBV6-5, with 14 bases lining up with TRBD2. The CDR3 consists of 15 residues. V gave up 6 bases and J gave up 6 bases; unmatched junction bases: 4. Germline CDR1 is MNHEY and CDR2 is SVGAGI. This chain's CDR3 is CASRQGLAGVNEQFF. In DNA form, the CDR3 reads TGTGCCAGCAGACAGGGACTAGCGGGGGTCAATGAGCAGTTCTTC.

The rearrangement links TRBV25-1 to TRBJ1-6, with D unresolved. The CDR3 runs 17 residues. The germline V gene has CDR1 MGHDK and CDR2 SYGVNS. Trimming pared 3 bases from V and 4 bases from J, leaving 16 bases between. CDR3 in DNA: TGTGCCAGCAGTGATGGTGGTCCGGGAAAGTATAATTCACCCCTCCACTTT. Its protein is CASSDGGPGKYNSPLHF.

This clone was seen only once. The V call is TRBV6-5, the J call TRBJ1-1; TRBD1 matches at 10 bases. With 5 bases clipped from V and 6 bases from J, the junction kept 6 bases outside the gene matches. From germline, CDR1 is MNHEY and CDR2 SVGAGI. This CDR3 is 14 amino acids long. CDR3 DNA: TGTGCCAGCAGTCCACCGGGACAGGGGCCTGAAGCTTTCTTT. Amino acid sequence: CASSPPGQGPEAFF.

The rearrangement uses TRBV7-9 and TRBJ2-3, with D possibly matching TRBD1 (6 bases). Germline V gives CDR1 SEHNR, CDR2 FQNEAQ (reference sequence). V was shortened by 1 base and J by 3 bases, with 14 bases between the two germline ends. This CDR3 has 16 residues. The CDR3 loop is CASSLGRDTLTDTQYF. CDR3 nucleotide sequence: TGTGCCAGCAGCTTAGGAAGGGACACTTTGACAGATACGCAGTATTTT.

The chain is built from TRBV6-5 and TRBJ1-2, with D uncertain. The length of the CDR3 is 15 residues. V was trimmed by 8 bases and J by 7 bases, leaving 23 bases between them. Germline V gene data show CDR1 as MNHEY and CDR2 as SVGAGI. CDR3 DNA: TGTGCCAGCGTACCCTATTATACCTCAATTTCTGGCTACACCTTC. Its translation: CASVPYYTSISGYTF.

The CDR3 DNA sequence: TGTGCCAGCAGTTTATCAGGACGAGAAGCTTTCTTT. Protein sequence: CASSLSGREAFF. This chain links TRBV12-3 or TRBV12-4 with TRBJ1-1; D gene unclear. The V end lost 2 bases, the J end lost 8 bases, and 9 bases lay between the germline ends. This CDR3 comprises 12 residues.

This clone appeared once. The J gene is TRBJ1-2, the V gene TRBV5-4; 8 positions agree with TRBD1. The CDR3 is 17 amino acids. Germline values: CDR1 SGHNT, CDR2 YYREEE (reference sequence). Trimming cost V 0 bases and J 3 bases; bases outside gene matches: 10. The DNA for the CDR3 is TGTGCCAGCAGCTTGGCAGGGGGCCGATTATTGGACTATGGCTACACCTTC. Its protein product is CASSLAGGRLLDYGYTF.

The gene calls are TRBV6-5 and TRBJ1-3; a weak D match, TRBD1 (5 bases). The V gene's germline CDR1 is MNHEY and CDR2 SVGAGI. The CDR3 is 16 amino acids. V was trimmed by 2 bases and J by 0 bases, leaving 11 bases between them. The CDR3 DNA follows: TGTGCCAGCAGTTACGTCGGGGGACGCTCTGGAAACACCATATATTTT. Encoded protein: CASSYVGGRSGNTIYF.

The V call is TRBV5-5, the J call TRBJ2-7; 7 positions agree with TRBD2. CDR1 and CDR2 (germline): SGHKS, YYEKEE (reference sequence). Losses at the gene ends were 1 base for V and 2 bases for J; bases not matched to a gene: 3. This CDR3 has 14 amino acids. CDR3 bases: TGTGCCAGCAGCTTGAGGGAGGGCCCCTACGAGCAGTACTTC. The encoded protein is CASSLREGPYEQYF.

The J gene is TRBJ1-1, the V gene TRBV6-2 or TRBV6-3; D not certain. The CDR3 has 15 amino acids. The germline V gene has CDR1 MNHEY and CDR2 SVGEGT. Trimming pared 6 bases from V and 1 base from J, leaving 15 bases between. The chain's CDR3 is CASRYGRGWNTEAFF. CDR3 nucleotide sequence: TGTGCCAGCAGATACGGCCGGGGTTGGAACACTGAAGCTTTCTTT.